A single sample gave rise to the 24 T cell receptor beta chains below, sequenced in a study of T cell responses to AZD1222 COVID-19 vaccine. Assay: immunoSEQ multiplex PCR; the TCRdb copy retains only in-frame clones and omits some. The table has about 130,000 clones, 75% to 90% seen once. This specimen consisted of peripheral blood, obtained on day 0 of AZD1222 vaccination. All receptors derive from an adult in good health.

This chain connects TRBV6-7 to TRBJ1-3; D is possibly TRBD1 (5 bases). TRBV6-7 is an open reading frame, and its role is uncertain. V lost 2 bases and J 1 base, leaving 15 bases between the germline ends. The CDR3 has 17 residues. The CDR3 coding sequence is TGTGCCAGCAGTTACCTCCCTACAGGATCTTCTGGAAACACCATATATTTT. This codes for CASSYLPTGSSGNTIYF.

The chain is built from TRBV5-1 and TRBJ2-5; 10 bases map to TRBD1. The CDR3 length is 14 residues. Germline assignment: CDR1 SGHRS and CDR2 YFSETQ. Trimming cost V 4 bases and J 3 bases; bases outside gene matches: 3. The CDR3 protein is CASSEDRGKETQYF. CDR3 DNA: TGCGCCAGCAGCGAGGACAGGGGGAAAGAGACCCAGTACTTC. Full variable domain (remainder filled in from reference TRBV5-1 and TRBJ2-5): KAGVTQTPRYLIKTRGQQVTLSCSPISGHRSVSWYQQTPGQGLQFLFEYFSETQRNKGNFPGRFSGRQFSNSRSEMNVSTLELGDSALYLCASSEDRGKETQYFGPGTRLLVL.

The chain carries TRBV10-3 and TRBJ2-1, with 12 bases lining up with TRBD1. This CDR3 is 16 amino acids long. V gave up 2 bases and J gave up 8 bases; unmatched junction bases: 7. Germline CDR1 ENHRY, CDR2 SYGVKD. Here the CDR3 reads CAISEPGQGAMDEQFF. CDR3 nucleotide sequence: TGTGCCATCAGTGAGCCGGGACAGGGGGCGATGGATGAGCAGTTCTTC.

This chain's CDR3 is CASSLMVGGRGTDTQYF. The CDR3 DNA reads TGTGCCAGCAGTTTAATGGTCGGGGGTCGGGGCACAGATACGCAGTATTTT. This rearrangement joins TRBV28 to TRBJ2-3, with D maybe TRBD2 (6 bases). This CDR3 comprises 17 residues. Trimming pared 2 bases from V and 1 base from J, leaving 16 bases between. CDR1 and CDR2 from the germline V gene are MDHEN and SYDVKM. Full variable domain (rest looked up from reference TRBV28 and TRBJ2-3): DVKVTQSSRYLVKRTGEKVFLECVQDMDHENMFWYRQDPGLGLRLIYFSYDVKMKEKGDIPEGYSVSREKKERFSLILESASTNQTSMYLCASSLMVGGRGTDTQYFGPGTRLTVL.

This clone is medium-sized. The chain employs TRBV28 and TRBJ1-5; TRBD1 might be the D (6 bases). V lost 2 bases to trimming and J lost 0 bases, with 20 bases between them. CDR1 and CDR2 from the germline V gene are MDHEN and SYDVKM. The length of the CDR3 is 19 residues. CDR3: CASSLDHPEQGYSNQPQHF. The CDR3 coding sequence is TGTGCCAGCAGTTTAGACCATCCCGAACAGGGATATAGCAATCAGCCCCAGCATTTT.

The chain links TRBV11-1 to TRBJ1-1; possible D gene TRBD1, 5 bases. The CDR3 is made up of 15 amino acids. The germline gives CDR1 SGHAT, CDR2 FQDESV (reference sequence). Between the trimmed V and J ends, which lost 4 bases and 3 bases, there was a span of 15 bases. The CDR3 protein is CASSWRKQGYTEAFF. The CDR3 region has the DNA TGTGCCAGCAGCTGGCGTAAGCAGGGTTACACTGAAGCTTTCTTT.

The chain carries TRBV18 and TRBJ1-1; the D gene is possibly TRBD1 (6 bases). In germline, CDR1 is KGHSH, CDR2 LQKENI. CDR3 length equals 15 residues. V lost 5 bases and J lost 0, with 13 bases in between. The CDR3 region is CASSATGTLNTEAFF. The CDR3 DNA reads TGTGCCAGCTCAGCTACCGGGACACTGAACACTGAAGCTTTCTTT.

This clone was recorded once. In DNA form, the CDR3 reads TGTGCCTGGTTCAGGCGATCCATGAACACTGAAGCTTTCTTT. Its protein is CAWFRRSMNTEAFF. The chain recombines TRBV30 with TRBJ1-1; D is ambiguous. Germline-derived CDR1 and CDR2 are GTSNPN and SVGIG (reference sequence). Trimming took 5 bases from V and 0 from J, leaving 13 bases between them. This CDR3 contains 14 residues.

J is TRBJ1-1 and V is TRBV11-1; maybe TRBD1 (5 bases). The CDR3 runs 16 residues. V dropped 3 bases and J dropped 0 bases, with 14 bases sitting between them. The germline gives CDR1 SGHAT, CDR2 FQDESV (reference sequence). The CDR3 DNA is TGTGCCAGCAGCTTCACGGCAGGGACGCTGAACACTGAAGCTTTCTTT. Its translation: CASSFTAGTLNTEAFF.

The chain links TRBV5-6 to TRBJ2-2; 13 bases line up with TRBD2. With 4 bases clipped from V and 6 bases from J, the junction kept 3 bases outside the gene matches. The CDR3 is 15 residues long. CDR1 and CDR2 (germline): SGHDT, YYEEEE. DNA for the CDR3: TGTGCCAGCAGCCGGACTAGCGGGGGCCCCGGGGAGCTGTTTTTT. Translation: CASSRTSGGPGELFF. Full variable domain (remainder filled in from reference TRBV5-6 and TRBJ2-2): DAGVTQSPTHLIKTRGQQVTLRCSPKSGHDTVSWYQQALGQGPQFIFQYYEEEERQRGNFPDRFSGHQFPNYSSELNVNALLLGDSALYLCASSRTSGGPGELFFGEGSRLTVL.

The chain has TRBV5-1 and TRBJ2-2, with TRBD1 as a possible D gene (6 bases). The CDR3 contains 14 residues. Trimming left V 6 bases short and J 5 bases short, with 14 bases between. Germline CDR1 reads SGHRS; CDR2 reads YFSETQ. The CDR3 spells CASKDRGVTGELFF. CDR3 bases: TGCGCCAGCAAGGACAGAGGGGTGACCGGGGAGCTGTTTTTT.

The chain recombines TRBV7-8 with TRBJ1-1; D is uncertain. Germline CDR1 is SGHVS and CDR2 is FQNEAQ. V gave up 6 bases and J gave up 5 bases, with 16 bases separating them. The length of the CDR3 is 14 residues. For the CDR3, the DNA is TGTGCCAGCAGATCCAATATTATGGGGACTGAAGCTTTCTTT. The encoded protein is CASRSNIMGTEAFF.

The chain has TRBV28 and TRBJ2-7, with 9 bases fitting TRBD1. J was trimmed by 3 bases and V by 5 bases; bases with no gene match: 8. The CDR3 sequence is 15 residues long. The germline CDR1 and CDR2 sequences are MDHEN and SYDVKM. DNA of the CDR3: TGTGCCAGCAGTCTTCCCGGACAGGGGATCTACGAGCAGTACTTC. Encoded protein: CASSLPGQGIYEQYF.

This rearrangement joins TRBV5-5 to TRBJ1-1, with D maybe TRBD1 (6 bases). The CDR3 runs to 17 residues. Trimming pared 4 bases from V and 3 bases from J, leaving 22 bases between. Germline CDR1 is SGHKS and CDR2 is YYEKEE (reference sequence). CDR3 coding DNA: TGTGCCAGCAGCGCCGGACAGTTTTCACTTTCAGACACTGAAGCTTTCTTT. This gives the protein CASSAGQFSLSDTEAFF.

V and J are TRBV28 and TRBJ1-5; D possibly corresponds to TRBD1 (5 bases). This CDR3 is built from 14 residues. The germline gives CDR1 MDHEN, CDR2 SYDVKM. Trimming removed 5 bases at V and 3 bases at J, with 11 bases between. The CDR3 DNA sequence: TGTGCCAGCAGTCCCAGGGTTCCCAATCAGCCCCAGCATTTT. It translates to CASSPRVPNQPQHF.

The chain couples TRBV19 to TRBJ1-1; D is possibly TRBD1 (6 bases). CDR1 is LNHDA and CDR2 is SQIVND in the germline V gene (reference sequence). The CDR3 covers 18 residues. V shed 5 bases and J shed 2 bases, with 24 bases lying between them. The CDR3 here is CASSPRGRDTLGNTEAFF. In DNA form, the CDR3 reads TGTGCCAGTAGTCCCAGAGGCCGGGACACCCTGGGCAACACTGAAGCTTTCTTT.

The chain is built from TRBV6-2 or TRBV6-3 and TRBJ1-2; D remains ambiguous. The CDR3 is 13 residues long. Germline V gene sequence: CDR1 MNHEY, CDR2 SVGEGT. Trimming took off 6 bases at V and 4 bases at J, with 12 bases between the two ends. The CDR3 nucleotides read TGTGCCAGCAGCAACGGGCCGGCCTATGGCTACACCTTC. Translating gives CASSNGPAYGYTF.

The chain links TRBV5-6 to TRBJ1-6; no clear D gene. The V gene's germline CDR1 is SGHDT and CDR2 YYEEEE. The germline V and J ends were trimmed by 4 bases and 3 bases, with 11 bases remaining between them. CDR3 length: 15 residues. The CDR3 spells CASSLRALYNSPLHF. CDR3 DNA sequence: TGTGCCAGCAGCCTCCGGGCGCTCTATAATTCACCCCTCCACTTT.

By share, this clone counts as medium-sized. V is TRBV7-8 and J is TRBJ1-5, with D perhaps TRBD1 (5 bases). The V end was cut by 5 bases, the J end by 0 bases, with 17 bases between. Germline-derived CDR1 and CDR2 are SGHVS and FQNEAQ. CDR3 size: 17 residues. The DNA for the CDR3 is TGTGCCAGCAGCCAAGGGGCAGGATCCGATAGCAATCAGCCCCAGCATTTT. Translating it yields CASSQGAGSDSNQPQHF.

This rearrangement joins TRBV19 to TRBJ2-1; TRBD1 matches at 7 bases. Germline assignment: CDR1 LNHDA and CDR2 SQIVND (reference sequence). CDR3 size: 15 residues. V was pared by 8 bases and J by 4 bases, with 11 bases of the junction left unmatched. The CDR3 nucleotides read TGTGCCAGTCTTGACCCGGGACAGAGATACAATGAGCAGTTCTTC. It translates to CASLDPGQRYNEQFF.

CDR3: CASSKRAPKEPSYGYTF. CDR3 sequence (DNA): TGTGCCAGCAGCAAAAGGGCACCAAAAGAACCCTCCTATGGCTACACCTTC. The rearrangement links TRBV21-1 to TRBJ1-2. TRBV21-1 is a recognized pseudogene. CDR3 length: 17 amino acids.

V gene TRBV7-3 combines with J gene TRBJ2-3; TRBD1 agrees at 9 bases. CDR3 size: 18 residues. The V and J ends lost 1 base and 1 base, in that order; junction bases with no gene match: 9. Per the germline V gene, CDR1 is SGHTA and CDR2 is FQGTGA. The CDR3 DNA is TGTGCCAGCAGCTTAATGCCCGGACAGGGGTCGGGCACAGATACGCAGTATTTT. It is translated as CASSLMPGQGSGTDTQYF.

This rearrangement joins TRBV29-1 to TRBJ1-4; unclear D gene. CDR3 length: 13 residues. From germline, CDR1 is SQVTM and CDR2 ANQGSEA. The ends were cut back, 1 base at V and 7 bases at J, with 10 bases in the middle. CDR3 region: CSVEGNKGEKLFF. CDR3 bases: TGCAGCGTTGAAGGCAATAAAGGTGAAAAACTGTTTTTT.

This chain connects TRBV7-2 to TRBJ1-2; perhaps TRBD1 as D (6 bases). CDR1 is SGHTA and CDR2 is FQGNSA in the germline V gene. The CDR3 spans 14 residues. V was pared by 5 bases and J by 5 bases, with 15 bases between. As DNA, the CDR3 is TGTGCCAGCAGCGTAAGGGCCGGGACATATGGCTACACCTTC. Translation: CASSVRAGTYGYTF.